Presented here are 28 T cell receptor beta chains from one specimen sequenced in a study of control samples from healthy donors and cancer patients (dated by TCRdb to the early 2020s). Library preparation was by the immunoSEQ multiplex PCR assay. This is the immuneACCESS table as TCRdb keeps it, with only in-frame sequences that have V and J called. A part of the clones is gone; compared with another copy, unresolved V genes explain less than half, and the rest is unexplained. For this sample there are about 120,000 clones; roughly 90% appear just once. The ten largest clones take up 7.8% of the sample. Sequenced: blood. Every receptor here comes from a woman aged 18-29 years in good health.

This clone was seen a single time. This chain uses TRBV7-2 with TRBJ2-4, with TRBD2 matching 12 bases. The CDR3 has 13 residues. Losses at the gene ends were 5 bases for V and 15 bases for J; bases not matched to a gene: 8. Germline V gene sequence: CDR1 SGHTA, CDR2 FQGNSA. CDR3 protein: CASSTLLAGGPYF. In nucleotides, the CDR3 is TGTGCCAGCAGCACCCTACTAGCGGGAGGTCCGTACTTC. Complete variable domain (other parts from reference TRBV7-2 and TRBJ2-4): GAGVSQSPSNKVTEKGKDVELRCDPISGHTALYWYRQSLGQGLEFLIYFQGNSAPDKSGLPSDRFSAERTGGSVSTLTIQRTQQEDSAVYLCASSTLLAGGPYFGAGTRLSVL.

This chain connects TRBV24-1 to TRBJ2-3, with a possible D match to TRBD2 (5 bases). Trimming removed 3 bases from V and 0 bases from J, with 12 bases in between. The CDR3 is 16 amino acids. Germline-derived CDR1 and CDR2 are KGHDR and SFDVKD. CDR3 in amino acids: CATSDGASRSTDTQYF. As DNA, the CDR3 is TGTGCCACCAGTGATGGTGCTAGCCGGAGCACAGATACGCAGTATTTT.

CDR3 DNA sequence: TGCAGTGCGCGACCGGGGGAAAAACTGTTTTTT. Translated, it gives CSARPGEKLFF. This chain joins TRBV20-1 and TRBJ1-4, with D unclear. CDR1 is DFQATT, CDR2 SNEGSKA, per germline (reference sequence). The V gene lost 6 bases and the J gene lost 8 bases, with 10 bases spanning the gap. The CDR3 runs to 11 residues.

This clone was seen once. V and J are TRBV4-3 and TRBJ2-3; D tentatively reads TRBD1 or TRBD2 (5 bases each). CDR1 and CDR2 from the germline V gene are LGHNA and YSLEER. The CDR3 is made up of 19 amino acids. Trimming removed 4 bases at V and 4 bases at J, with 27 bases between. Written as DNA, the CDR3 is TGCGCCAGCAGCCTCCAACCGAGGGGCTTCTCAGGAGGCGCAGATACGCAGTATTTT. Translating gives CASSLQPRGFSGGADTQYF.

J is TRBJ1-3 and V is TRBV9; D remains unclear. V gave up 1 base and J gave up 1 base, with 6 bases separating them. The CDR3 contains 14 residues. Germline V lookup: CDR1 SGDLS, CDR2 YYNGEE. Written as DNA, the CDR3 is TGTGCCAGCAGCGTAAAAGGGTCTGGAAACACCATATATTTT. It yields the protein CASSVKGSGNTIYF.

V and J are TRBV28 and TRBJ1-4, with TRBD1 as a possible D gene (5 bases). This CDR3 region has 15 residues. CDR1 MDHEN and CDR2 SYDVKM come from the germline V gene. Trimming took off 6 bases at V and 5 bases at J, with 16 bases between the two ends. The CDR3 DNA follows: TGTGCCAGCAGCCATGGCAGGGCGACCAATGAAAAACTGTTTTTT. It yields the protein CASSHGRATNEKLFF. Based on the CDR3 plus reference TRBV28 and TRBJ1-4, the full variable domain is DVKVTQSSRYLVKRTGEKVFLECVQDMDHENMFWYRQDPGLGLRLIYFSYDVKMKEKGDIPEGYSVSREKKERFSLILESASTNQTSMYLCASSHGRATNEKLFFGSGTQLSVL.

The chain is built from TRBV7-9 and TRBJ2-7, with 8 bases identical to TRBD1. Germline V gives CDR1 SEHNR, CDR2 FQNEAQ (reference sequence). The V and J ends lost 2 bases and 1 base, in that order; junction bases with no gene match: 1. This CDR3 is built from 14 residues. Here the CDR3 DNA reads TGTGCCAGCAGCTTAACAGGGGGATCCTACGAGCAGTACTTC. Protein product: CASSLTGGSYEQYF. The full variable domain, its missing parts supplied by reference TRBV7-9 and TRBJ2-7, is DTGVSQNPRHKITKRGQNVTFRCDPISEHNRLYWYRQTLGQGPEFLTYFQNEAQLEKSRLLSDRFSAERPKGSFSTLEIQRTEQGDSAMYLCASSLTGGSYEQYFGPGTRLTVT.

The chain recombines TRBV28 with TRBJ1-2; tentative D call: TRBD1 (6 bases). V dropped 3 bases and J dropped 5 bases, with 22 bases sitting between them. The germline CDR1 and CDR2 sequences are MDHEN and SYDVKM. This CDR3 region has 17 residues. Here the CDR3 reads CASSFSPLGGQWYGYTF. The CDR3 DNA reads as TGTGCCAGCAGTTTTAGTCCCCTGGGGGGGCAATGGTATGGCTACACCTTC.

The chain employs TRBV4-3 and TRBJ1-1, with D perhaps matching TRBD1 (5 bases). Germline V gene lookup returns CDR1 LGHNA and CDR2 YSLEER. Trimming stripped 0 bases from V and 1 base from J, with 15 bases between. This CDR3 has 17 amino acids. Here the CDR3 DNA reads TGCGCCAGCAGCCAAGATGTTGGGGGATTGGAGAACACTGAAGCTTTCTTT. It translates to CASSQDVGGLENTEAFF.

The chain uses TRBV19 and TRBJ1-1, with a tentative D call TRBD1 (5 bases). This CDR3 is 14 amino acids long. The V gene lost 3 bases and the J gene lost 1 base, with 9 bases spanning the gap. Germline CDR1 and CDR2: LNHDA and SQIVND (reference sequence). The CDR3 nucleotides read TGTGCCAGTAGTATTGACAGCTCGAACACTGAAGCTTTCTTT. It is translated as CASSIDSSNTEAFF.

The CDR3 nucleotides read TGTGCCAGCTCATCGCTCTGGACAACTGAGCAGTTCTTC. Protein product: CASSSLWTTEQFF. The V and J genes are TRBV18 and TRBJ2-1, with D tentatively TRBD1 (5 bases). The CDR3 sequence is 13 residues long. Germline CDR1 is KGHSH and CDR2 is LQKENI. V gave up 5 bases and J gave up 9 bases, with 14 bases separating them.

This clone was observed a handful of times. A junction boundary mismatches the germline segment, possibly from a read error. This sequence joins TRBV4-3 and TRBJ1-3; no definite D call. This CDR3 has 15 residues. CDR1 and CDR2 (germline): LGHNA, YSLEER. CDR3 residues: CASSQDGFSGSTIYF. CDR3 sequence (DNA): TGCGCCAGCAGCCAAGACGGATTCTCTGGAAGCACCATATATTTT.

The chain employs TRBV6-5 and TRBJ2-5; 11 nucleotides align to TRBD2. The CDR3 has 15 amino acids. Germline-derived CDR1 and CDR2 are MNHEY and SVGAGI. With V trimmed by 6 bases and J by 4 bases, 7 bases remained unmatched. CDR3 DNA sequence: TGTGCCAGCAGACCGGGACTAGCGGAATCAGAGACCCAGTACTTC. Amino acids: CASRPGLAESETQYF.

This chain joins TRBV7-2 and TRBJ1-6; a weak D match, TRBD1 (6 bases). Between the trimmed V and J ends, which lost 5 bases and 6 bases, there was a span of 14 bases. Germline-derived CDR1 and CDR2 are SGHTA and FQGNSA. The CDR3 covers 15 residues. For the CDR3, the DNA is TGTGCCAGCAGCCTAAATGACAGGAGTAATTCACCCCTCCACTTT. Protein: CASSLNDRSNSPLHF.

The V and J genes are TRBV18 and TRBJ1-2; the match to TRBD1 covers 12 bases. Trimming removed 4 bases from V and 6 bases from J; junction bases left unmatched: 3. The CDR3 has 14 residues. Germline assignment: CDR1 KGHSH and CDR2 LQKENI. CDR3 coding DNA: TGTGCCAGCTCACAGGGACAGGGGGCCGATGGCTACACCTTC. It translates to CASSQGQGADGYTF.

V is TRBV5-6 and J is TRBJ1-1; D not resolved. CDR3 size: 14 residues. From germline, CDR1 is SGHDT and CDR2 YYEEEE. V was clipped by 4 bases and J by 6 bases, with 16 bases between them. CDR3: CASSQVLVRAEAFF. The DNA of the CDR3 is TGTGCCAGCAGCCAGGTCCTAGTACGGGCTGAAGCTTTCTTT.

This chain uses TRBV29-1 with TRBJ1-1, with D perhaps TRBD1 (6 bases). The V and J ends lost 5 bases and 3 bases respectively, with 10 bases between them. Germline V gene lookup returns CDR1 SQVTM and CDR2 ANQGSEA. The CDR3 spans 12 residues. CDR3: CSVKRGDTEAFF. CDR3 nucleotides: TGCAGCGTTAAAAGGGGGGACACTGAAGCTTTCTTT. Full variable domain (rest looked up from reference TRBV29-1 and TRBJ1-1): SAVISQKPSRDICQRGTSLTIQCQVDSQVTMMFWYRQQPGQSLTLIATANQGSEATYESGFVIDKFPISRPNLTFSTLTVSNMSPEDSSIYLCSVKRGDTEAFFGQGTRLTVV.

V gene TRBV2 combines with J gene TRBJ2-7, with 8 nucleotides matching TRBD2. CDR3 size: 16 residues. Germline assignment: CDR1 SNHLY and CDR2 FYNNEI. V gave up 0 bases and J gave up 3 bases; unmatched junction bases: 7. The CDR3 DNA reads TGTGCCAGCAGTGAAGCGCTGGGACTAGTGGGCTACGAGCAGTACTTC. Encoded protein: CASSEALGLVGYEQYF.

This rearrangement joins TRBV7-2 to TRBJ1-2; TRBD1 matches 8 bases. V was pared by 8 bases and J by 8 bases, with 10 bases of the junction left unmatched. The CDR3 sequence is 13 residues long. The germline gives CDR1 SGHTA, CDR2 FQGNSA. In DNA form, the CDR3 reads TGTGCCAGCCTAGACAGGGGCTTTGGAGGCTACACCTTC. Its protein is CASLDRGFGGYTF.

This rearrangement joins TRBV28 to TRBJ1-1; TRBD1 might be the D (5 bases). The germline V gene has CDR1 MDHEN and CDR2 SYDVKM. V dropped 4 bases and J dropped 1 base, with 13 bases sitting between them. The CDR3 contains 15 residues. The CDR3 bases are TGTGCCAGCAGTTCCGTCGGACAATCGAACACTGAAGCTTTCTTT. Amino acid sequence: CASSSVGQSNTEAFF.

V and J are TRBV10-3 and TRBJ2-7; TRBD2 agrees at 13 bases. The junction had 8 bases not matched to a gene; V was cut back by 10 bases and J by 2 bases. This CDR3 comprises 15 residues. Germline lookup yields CDR1 ENHRY and CDR2 SYGVKD. The CDR3 protein is CATRGLAGEAYEQYF. In nucleotides, the CDR3 is TGTGCCACCCGTGGACTAGCGGGGGAGGCCTACGAGCAGTACTTC.

This chain joins TRBV7-2 and TRBJ1-5, with TRBD1 as a possible D gene (6 bases). V gave up 6 bases and J gave up 0 bases, with 12 bases separating them. The V gene's germline CDR1 is SGHTA and CDR2 FQGNSA. The CDR3 runs to 15 residues. CDR3 nucleotide sequence: TGTGCCAGCAGAAGCGGACAGAGTAGCAATCAGCCCCAGCATTTT. It encodes CASRSGQSSNQPQHF.

This sequence joins TRBV28 and TRBJ2-7; maybe TRBD1 (5 bases). V was trimmed by 6 bases and J by 6 bases, leaving 24 bases between them. The CDR3 runs 16 residues. Germline lookup yields CDR1 MDHEN and CDR2 SYDVKM. The CDR3 reads CASSPYGAARRGEQYF. CDR3 bases: TGTGCCAGCAGCCCATATGGAGCAGCCAGAAGGGGCGAGCAGTACTTC.

The chain uses TRBV4-3 and TRBJ2-7; 8 bases map to TRBD1. The CDR3 is made up of 15 amino acids. CDR1 and CDR2 from the germline V gene are LGHNA and YSLEER. The J segment lost 3 bases and the V segment lost 4 bases, leaving 8 bases of the junction unmatched. The CDR3 protein is CASSPGRTGIYEQYF. Here the CDR3 DNA reads TGCGCCAGCAGCCCAGGCAGGACAGGGATCTACGAGCAGTACTTC.

The CDR3 DNA sequence: TGTGCCACCAGCAACCAGGGAGGATCCTACGAGCAGTACTTC. Residues: CATSNQGGSYEQYF. This chain uses TRBV15 with TRBJ2-7, with TRBD2 as a possible D gene (6 bases). The CDR3 extends over 14 amino acids. Trimming pared 4 bases from V and 1 base from J, leaving 11 bases between. Germline V gene lookup returns CDR1 LNHNV and CDR2 YYDKDF (reference sequence). The variable domain in full, with the rest retrieved from reference TRBV15 and TRBJ2-7, is DAMVIQNPRYQVTQFGKPVTLSCSQTLNHNVMYWYQQKSSQAPKLLFHYYDKDFNNEADTPDNFQSRRPNTSFCFLDIRSPGLGDTAMYLCATSNQGGSYEQYFGPGTRLTVT.

This clone was observed a single time. The CDR3 DNA is TGTGCCAGCACCCACCGTAGGGATACGCAGTATTTT. Its protein product is CASTHRRDTQYF. V is TRBV28 and J is TRBJ2-3; D is ambiguous. V lost 7 bases, J lost 6 bases, and 11 bases lay in between. Germline V gives CDR1 MDHEN, CDR2 SYDVKM. This CDR3 spans 12 amino acids.

The chain recombines TRBV27 with TRBJ2-1; 7 nucleotides match TRBD2. The CDR3 consists of 17 residues. In germline, CDR1 is MNHEY, CDR2 SMNVEV (reference sequence). V lost 5 bases and J lost 0; bases outside the gene matches: 10. CDR3 DNA sequence: TGTGCCAGCAGTCCCATAGTCTGGGGGGGCTCCTACAATGAGCAGTTCTTC. This encodes CASSPIVWGGSYNEQFF.

The V gene is TRBV11-1, the J gene TRBJ2-2; the D call may be TRBD1 or TRBD2 (7 bases each). CDR1 SGHAT and CDR2 FQDESV come from the germline V gene (reference sequence). V was trimmed by 6 bases and J by 7 bases, leaving 12 bases between them. This CDR3 has 13 amino acids. The CDR3 protein is CASRSGTVGELFF. The CDR3 DNA sequence: TGTGCCAGCAGAAGCGGGACAGTCGGGGAGCTGTTTTTT.